The 31 T cell receptor beta chains listed next were all sequenced from one sample in a study of OX40 agonist ivuxolimab in advanced cancers. Here immunoSEQ multiplex PCR was the method, and the copy in TCRdb shows in-frame clones only, minus some. The table has tens of thousands of clones, 75% to 85% seen once; the top ten hold about 0.4%. The sequencing here drew on CD4+ or CD8+ T cells sorted from blood, taken in a trial of the OX40 agonist ivuxolimab. Receptors were obtained from an adult with an advanced solid tumor such as melanoma, head and neck, liver or kidney cancer.

The gene calls are TRBV7-3 and TRBJ2-7; D is ambiguous. The CDR3 runs to 13 residues. Trimming stripped 2 bases from V and 4 bases from J, with 9 bases between. Germline values: CDR1 SGHTA, CDR2 FQGTGA. CDR3 DNA: TGTGCCAGCAGCTTATATAGGGAATACGAGCAGTACTTC. Encoded protein: CASSLYREYEQYF.

The rearrangement uses TRBV29-1 and TRBJ1-5, with D possibly matching TRBD1 (5 bases). Germline CDR1 reads SQVTM; CDR2 reads ANQGSEA. The V gene lost 4 bases and the J gene lost 7 bases, with 17 bases spanning the gap. This CDR3 spans 14 amino acids. In DNA form, the CDR3 reads TGCAGCGTTGGGGGGACCTTCCCAGGGCAGCCCCAGCATTTT. Translation: CSVGGTFPGQPQHF.

This clone showed up just a few times. CDR3 coding DNA: TGCGCCAGCAGTGGCGGACACGGTGAAAAACTGTTTTTT. This codes for CASSGGHGEKLFF. This sequence joins TRBV10-1 and TRBJ1-4, with D possibly being TRBD1 (5 bases). Trimming removed 4 bases from V and 7 bases from J, with 10 bases in between. The CDR3 spans 13 residues. CDR1 and CDR2 from the germline V gene are WNHNN and SYGVQD (reference sequence).

The CDR3 region is CASSLGVAGTAYLYTF. The CDR3, as DNA: TGTGCCAGCAGTTTAGGGGTCGCCGGGACAGCGTATCTCTACACCTTC. The chain is built from TRBV28 and TRBJ1-2, with 7 bases lining up with TRBD1. Germline V CDR1 and CDR2: MDHEN, SYDVKM. With 2 bases clipped from V and 10 bases from J, the junction kept 16 bases outside the gene matches. This CDR3 is 16 amino acids long.

The rearrangement joins TRBV7-9 to TRBJ2-2; 7 bases line up with TRBD1. The CDR3 extends over 16 amino acids. Germline loops: CDR1 SEHNR, CDR2 FQNEAQ (reference sequence). V lost 5 bases, J lost 4 bases, and 10 bases stayed unmatched. DNA for the CDR3: TGTGCCAGCAGCCCTCCGCGACAGGGAGCCACCGGGGAGCTGTTTTTT. It encodes CASSPPRQGATGELFF.

The chain employs TRBV5-1 and TRBJ2-2, with 9 bases identical to TRBD1. V lost 4 bases, J lost 1 base, and 8 bases stayed unmatched. CDR3 size: 17 residues. Per germline, CDR1 SGHRS and CDR2 YFSETQ. The chain's CDR3 is CASSPSPGQGNTGELFF. In nucleotides, the CDR3 is TGCGCCAGCAGCCCTTCTCCGGGACAGGGGAACACCGGGGAGCTGTTTTTT. The variable domain in full, completed from reference TRBV5-1 and TRBJ2-2, reads KAGVTQTPRYLIKTRGQQVTLSCSPISGHRSVSWYQQTPGQGLQFLFEYFSETQRNKGNFPGRFSGRQFSNSRSEMNVSTLELGDSALYLCASSPSPGQGNTGELFFGEGSRLTVL.

V usage is TRBV29-1 and J usage is TRBJ1-1; weak D call: TRBD1 (5 bases). Germline CDR1 reads SQVTM; CDR2 reads ANQGSEA. The CDR3 sequence is 13 residues long. V lost 3 bases to trimming and J lost 5 bases, with 13 bases between them. The CDR3: CSVDTGQRTEAFF. CDR3 DNA sequence: TGCAGCGTTGATACAGGACAAAGGACTGAAGCTTTCTTT. The whole variable domain, remainder taken from reference TRBV29-1 and TRBJ1-1, is SAVISQKPSRDICQRGTSLTIQCQVDSQVTMMFWYRQQPGQSLTLIATANQGSEATYESGFVIDKFPISRPNLTFSTLTVSNMSPEDSSIYLCSVDTGQRTEAFFGQGTRLTVV.

V usage is TRBV5-1 and J usage is TRBJ2-5; TRBD2 agrees at 14 bases. The J segment lost 6 bases and the V segment lost 2 bases, leaving 6 bases of the junction unmatched. The CDR3 consists of 16 residues. Germline V gives CDR1 SGHRS, CDR2 YFSETQ. The CDR3 protein is CASSFGLAGGIKTQYF. CDR3 in DNA: TGCGCCAGCAGCTTTGGACTAGCGGGGGGTATTAAGACCCAGTACTTC.

This clone was found a few times. The chain couples TRBV18 to TRBJ1-4; no clear D gene. Germline lookup yields CDR1 KGHSH and CDR2 LQKENI. Trimming shortened V by 6 bases and J by 2 bases, and 10 bases separated the two germline ends. This CDR3 is 14 amino acids long. The CDR3 is CASSSQITNEKLFF. In DNA, the CDR3 is TGTGCCAGCTCGAGTCAGATTACTAATGAAAAACTGTTTTTT.

The chain carries TRBV13 and TRBJ2-3; weak D call: TRBD2 (5 bases). This CDR3 has 16 amino acids. Germline CDR1 PRHDT, CDR2 FYEKMQ (reference sequence). Trimming shortened V by 0 bases and J by 3 bases, and 13 bases separated the two germline ends. Written as DNA, the CDR3 is TGTGCCAGCAGCTTAGGCCTAGGACTGCCGACAGATACGCAGTATTTT. It yields the protein CASSLGLGLPTDTQYF.

The chain has TRBV18 and TRBJ1-4, with 7 positions matching TRBD1. Germline-derived CDR1 and CDR2 are KGHSH and LQKENI. There are 17 residues in the CDR3. The V gene end was trimmed by 3 bases and the J gene end by 0 bases; junction bases not matched to a gene: 7. This chain's CDR3 is CASSPRQGAATNEKLFF. CDR3 in DNA: TGTGCCAGCTCACCGCGACAGGGAGCTGCAACTAATGAAAAACTGTTTTTT.

V and J are TRBV6-1 and TRBJ2-5, with a possible D match to TRBD2 (7 bases). The germline CDR1 and CDR2 sequences are MNHNS and SASEGT. V gave up 2 bases and J gave up 7 bases, with 14 bases separating them. CDR3 length: 14 residues. This CDR3 is CASSESGGGVTQYF. The CDR3 nucleotides are TGTGCCAGCAGTGAATCCGGCGGGGGCGTGACCCAGTACTTC.

The CDR3 region has the DNA TGTGCCAGCAGTTACTTACTTGAAAAACTGTTTTTT. This translates into CASSYLLEKLFF. The chain has TRBV28 and TRBJ1-4; D is undetermined. The ends were cut back, 4 bases at V and 7 bases at J, with 7 bases in the middle. Germline CDR1 and CDR2: MDHEN and SYDVKM. This CDR3 has 12 residues.

The chain links TRBV5-5 to TRBJ2-5; tentative D call: TRBD2 (7 bases). Trimming removed 4 bases from V and 9 bases from J, with 16 bases in between. This CDR3 is built from 13 residues. Germline values: CDR1 SGHKS, CDR2 YYEKEE (reference sequence). The CDR3 nucleotides read TGTGCCAGCAGCCTACGGACAGCGGGATCCCAGTACTTC. Translation: CASSLRTAGSQYF.

This chain uses TRBV6-1 with TRBJ2-7; TRBD1 matches 7 bases. The junction had 5 bases not matched to a gene; V was cut back by 3 bases and J by 6 bases. CDR1 MNHNS and CDR2 SASEGT come from the germline V gene. CDR3 length equals 13 residues. CDR3 sequence (DNA): TGTGCCAGCAGTGAGAAAGGACAGGCCGAGCAGTACGTC. Amino acid sequence: CASSEKGQAEQYV.

DNA for the CDR3: TGTGCCAGCAGTCCCGGGGGGAGAGCTGAAGCTTTCTTT. It yields the protein CASSPGGRAEAFF. The chain has TRBV28 and TRBJ1-1; D may be TRBD1 (5 bases). Trimming removed 5 bases at V and 6 bases at J, with 13 bases between. The germline gives CDR1 MDHEN, CDR2 SYDVKM. This CDR3 is 13 amino acids long.

This chain joins TRBV18 and TRBJ2-1; the D gene is possibly TRBD1 (6 bases). The V end lost 6 bases, the J end lost 0 bases, and 15 bases lay between the germline ends. From germline, CDR1 is KGHSH and CDR2 LQKENI. This CDR3 comprises 16 residues. Written as DNA, the CDR3 is TGTGCCAGCTCCCACCAGGGGCTTAGCTCCTACAATGAGCAGTTCTTC. Translated, it gives CASSHQGLSSYNEQFF. Together with reference TRBV18 and TRBJ2-1, the CDR3 gives the full variable domain: NAGVMQNPRHLVRRRGQEARLRCSPMKGHSHVYWYRQLPEEGLKFMVYLQKENIIDESGMPKERFSAEFPKEGPSILRIQQVVRGDSAAYFCASSHQGLSSYNEQFFGPGTRLTVL.

The chain is built from TRBV5-1 and TRBJ2-3, with D tentatively TRBD1 or TRBD2 (5 bases each). Trimming shortened V by 4 bases and J by 5 bases, and 14 bases separated the two germline ends. The V gene's germline CDR1 is SGHRS and CDR2 YFSETQ. The CDR3 runs 14 residues. The CDR3 here is CASSMGRYLDTQYF. CDR3 DNA: TGCGCCAGCAGCATGGGACGGTACTTAGATACGCAGTATTTT.

This clone was observed a handful of times. Its ends do not fully match the called genes, so a read error is possible. This chain uses TRBV7-3 with TRBJ2-1; D may be TRBD2 (6 bases). The CDR3 contains 15 residues. Germline assignment: CDR1 SGHTA and CDR2 FQGTGA. The CDR3 DNA reads TGTGCCAGCAGCTCAACCGGGGACTCCAACAATGAGCAGTTCTTC. This encodes CASSSTGDSNNEQFF.

This chain uses TRBV7-2 with TRBJ1-1; unclear D gene. Germline CDR1 reads SGHTA; CDR2 reads FQGNSA. Trimming shortened V by 4 bases and J by 1 base, and 7 bases separated the two germline ends. This CDR3 is 13 amino acids long. As DNA, the CDR3 is TGTGCCAGCAGCTCCAGGTCGAACACTGAAGCTTTCTTT. It specifies CASSSRSNTEAFF.

The V call is TRBV11-2, the J call TRBJ2-5, with D perhaps matching TRBD2 (7 bases). V was clipped by 2 bases and J by 5 bases, with 18 bases between them. The germline V gene encodes CDR1 SGHAT and CDR2 FQNNGV. The CDR3 is 16 amino acids. DNA of the CDR3: TGTGCCAGCAGCTTATTAGTGGGGGGGCTGACGGAGACCCAGTACTTC. This encodes CASSLLVGGLTETQYF.

This chain links TRBV28 with TRBJ1-2, with D unclear. The CDR3 contains 12 residues. Trimming cost V 2 bases and J 8 bases, with 9 bases left between them. Germline V lookup: CDR1 MDHEN, CDR2 SYDVKM. CDR3 coding DNA: TGTGCCAGCAGTTTACCCGCTATGGGCTACACCTTC. This encodes CASSLPAMGYTF.

V is TRBV5-5 and J is TRBJ1-1; D is ambiguous. V was shortened by 5 bases and J by 5 bases, with 10 bases between the two germline ends. Looked up from germline, CDR1 is SGHKS and CDR2 is YYEKEE (reference sequence). The CDR3 extends over 12 amino acids. CDR3 protein: CASRLDQTEAFF. CDR3 in DNA: TGTGCCAGCAGATTAGACCAGACTGAAGCTTTCTTT.

The rearrangement links TRBV7-9 to TRBJ2-7, with D perhaps matching TRBD1 (6 bases). The CDR3 totals 12 residues. Germline CDR1 and CDR2: SEHNR and FQNEAQ (reference sequence). The DNA for the CDR3 is TGTGCGAGCGATCAGGGGTCCTACGAGCAGTACTTC. Its protein is CASDQGSYEQYF.

This clone was observed once. The chain uses TRBV5-3 and TRBJ2-2, with D possibly TRBD2 on 5 matching bases. TRBV5-3 is marked as an open reading frame, function uncertain. The length of the CDR3 is 14 residues. V gave up 1 base and J gave up 7 bases, with 11 bases separating them. CDR3 nucleotides: TGTGCCAGAAGCTTGATCCGTGGGAGCGGGGAGCTGTTTTTT. It encodes CARSLIRGSGELFF.

This rearrangement joins TRBV7-9 to TRBJ1-2; unclear D gene. The germline gives CDR1 SEHNR, CDR2 FQNEAQ (reference sequence). Deletions cut 1 base from V and 2 bases from J, with 5 bases between. CDR3 length equals 13 residues. This chain's CDR3 is CASSLDTNYGYTF. In DNA form, the CDR3 reads TGTGCCAGCAGCTTAGACACGAACTATGGCTACACCTTC.

This chain connects TRBV28 to TRBJ2-2; D call uncertain. V was cut by 6 bases and J by 6 bases, with 11 bases left in between. The germline gives CDR1 MDHEN, CDR2 SYDVKM. The CDR3 has 13 amino acids. The CDR3 DNA sequence: TGTGCCAGCAGCCCTCGGGTCCCCGGGGAGCTGTTTTTT. Its translation is CASSPRVPGELFF.

In this sample, this clone turned up a few times. The V and J genes are TRBV4-3 and TRBJ2-3; D possibly corresponds to TRBD2 (6 bases). Trimming removed 7 bases at V and 0 bases at J, with 17 bases between. CDR3 length: 16 residues. Per germline, CDR1 LGHNA and CDR2 YSLEER. CDR3 in amino acids: CASNKNPGASTDTQYF. The CDR3 nucleotides are TGCGCCAGCAACAAAAATCCGGGAGCTAGCACAGATACGCAGTATTTT.

The chain couples TRBV19 to TRBJ1-1; 7 bases fit TRBD1. Looked up from germline, CDR1 is LNHDA and CDR2 is SQIVND (reference sequence). The CDR3 has 13 amino acids. Trimming at V came to 6 bases and at J to 7 bases, leaving 8 bases not matched to a gene. As DNA, the CDR3 is TGTGCCAGTAGCACCGGACAGGCTCTTGAAGCTTTCTTT. Translation gives CASSTGQALEAFF.

The CDR3 DNA reads TGTGCCAGCAGTTCGAACGTAGGGTTTACAGTCCGGGACACCTTC. Amino acid sequence: CASSSNVGFTVRDTF. This chain uses TRBV28 with TRBJ1-2; no reliable D call. V lost 4 bases to trimming and J lost 12 bases, with 24 bases between them. CDR3 length: 15 residues. Germline V gene sequence: CDR1 MDHEN, CDR2 SYDVKM.

The V call is TRBV28, the J call TRBJ2-6; D is undetermined. The CDR3 contains 12 residues. Per the germline V gene, CDR1 is MDHEN and CDR2 is SYDVKM. The ends were cut back, 7 bases at V and 4 bases at J, with 5 bases in the middle. The CDR3 reads CASTRGANVLTF. As DNA, the CDR3 is TGTGCCAGCACCCGCGGGGCCAACGTCCTGACTTTC.